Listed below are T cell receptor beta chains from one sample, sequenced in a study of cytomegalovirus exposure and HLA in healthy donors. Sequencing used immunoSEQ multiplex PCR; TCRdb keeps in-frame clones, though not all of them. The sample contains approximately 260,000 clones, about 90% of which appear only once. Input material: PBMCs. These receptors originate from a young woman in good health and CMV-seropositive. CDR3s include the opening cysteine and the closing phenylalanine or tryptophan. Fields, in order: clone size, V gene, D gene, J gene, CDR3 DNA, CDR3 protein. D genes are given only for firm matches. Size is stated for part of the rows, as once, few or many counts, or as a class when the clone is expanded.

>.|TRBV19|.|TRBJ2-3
TGTGCCAGTAGAGACTCTTCTAGCACAGATACGCAGTATTTT
CASRDSSSTDTQYF
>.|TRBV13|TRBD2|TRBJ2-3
TGTGCCAGCAGCTTAATAGGCGGGAGGTTAAATACGCAGTATTTT
CASSLIGGRLNTQYF
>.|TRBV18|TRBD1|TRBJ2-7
TGTGCCAGCTCTCGGGACAGGGTATCCTACGAGCAGTACTTC
CASSRDRVSYEQYF
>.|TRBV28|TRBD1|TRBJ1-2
TGTGCCAGCAGTCAGGGGACAGTGAGGGGCTACACCTTC
CASSQGTVRGYTF
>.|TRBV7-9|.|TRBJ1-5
TGTGCCAGCAGCTTAGAGGAGGGGAAGGGGCAGCCCCAGCATTTT
CASSLEEGKGQPQHF
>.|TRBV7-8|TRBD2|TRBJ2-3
TGTGCCAGCAGCTCCGGCAAAGCGGGAGAGGCGGGCACAGATACGCAGTATTTT
CASSSGKAGEAGTDTQYF
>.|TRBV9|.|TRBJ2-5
TGTGCCAGCAGCGTGGACTTCTCAAGGGAGACCCAGTACTTC
CASSVDFSRETQYF
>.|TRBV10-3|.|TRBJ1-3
TGTGCCATCATGGAGTTCGGGGGAGTTCGGGGAAACACCATATATTTT
CAIMEFGGVRGNTIYF
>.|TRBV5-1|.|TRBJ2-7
TGCGCCAGCAGCTTGGGGGGGACTGCGGGCTACGAGCAGTACTTC
CASSLGGTAGYEQYF
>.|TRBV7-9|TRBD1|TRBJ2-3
TGTGCCAGGGCGGACAGGAGGACAGATACGCAGTATTTT
CARADRRTDTQYF
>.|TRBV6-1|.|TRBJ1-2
TGTGCCAGCAGTGGAGAGAGGACAGTATTC
CASSGERTVF
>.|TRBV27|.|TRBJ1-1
TGTGCCAGCAGTTTATCACATGGAGAAGCCTTTAGAGCTTTCTTT
CASSLSHGEAFRAFF
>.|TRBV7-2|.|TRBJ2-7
TGTGCCAGCAGCTTAGGCGGGGGCTACTACGAGCAGTACTTC
CASSLGGGYYEQYF
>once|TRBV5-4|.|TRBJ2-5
TGTGCCAGCAGCCCCCGGGGAGAGACCCAGTACTTC
CASSPRGETQYF
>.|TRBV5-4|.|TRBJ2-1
TGTGCCAGCAGCCACTTACGGAAGCGTTACAATGAGCAGTTCTTC
CASSHLRKRYNEQFF
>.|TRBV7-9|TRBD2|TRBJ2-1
TGTGCCAGCAGCTTGACCTTAGCGGGAGGGGGGAATGAGCAGTTCTTC
CASSLTLAGGGNEQFF
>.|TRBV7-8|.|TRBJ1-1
TGTGCCAGCAGCGCCCGTATTATCGGGGAGGCTTTCTTT
CASSARIIGEAFF
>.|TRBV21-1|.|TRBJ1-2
TGTGCCAGCAGCCCTTCTGGACTATCTTTCTATGGCTACACCTTC
CASSPSGLSFYGYTF
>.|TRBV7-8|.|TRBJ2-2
TGTGCCAGCAGCTTAGTAGTGAGGCTCACCGGGGAGCTGTTTTTT
CASSLVVRLTGELFF
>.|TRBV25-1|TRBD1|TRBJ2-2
TGTGCCAGCAGTGAATGGGCGAGACAGGGGGACACCGGGGAGCTGTTTTTT
CASSEWARQGDTGELFF
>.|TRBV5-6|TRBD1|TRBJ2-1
TGTGCCAGCAGCCGAGGGGCAGGGGGTTGGAATGAGCAGTTCTTC
CASSRGAGGWNEQFF
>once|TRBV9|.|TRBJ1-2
TGTGCCAGCAGCCCCGGGACTGGCTATGGCTACACCTTC
CASSPGTGYGYTF
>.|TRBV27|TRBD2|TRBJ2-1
TGTGCCAGCCGGGAGGGGACCTACAATGAGCAGTTCTTC
CASREGTYNEQFF
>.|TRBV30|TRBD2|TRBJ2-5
TGTGCCTGGAGTATCACCCTGGCGGGAGGGCCGGGTGGGGAGACCCAGTACTTC
CAWSITLAGGPGGETQYF
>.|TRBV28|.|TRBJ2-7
TGTGCCAGCAGCCTAGGGTCCTTAGCCGGAGGGTACGAGCAGTACTTC
CASSLGSLAGGYEQYF
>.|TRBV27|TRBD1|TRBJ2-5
TGTGCCAGCAGCCATTTACCGGGACAGGGAGTAGAGACCCAGTACTTC
CASSHLPGQGVETQYF
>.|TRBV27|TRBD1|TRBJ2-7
TGTGCCAGCAGTTACCTCCACCGGGACAGGGATTTAGTATCGAGCTACGAGCAGTACTTC
CASSYLHRDRDLVSSYEQYF
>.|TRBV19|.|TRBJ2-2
TGTGCCAGTACCACACTAGTGGGCACCGGGGAGCTGTTTTTT
CASTTLVGTGELFF
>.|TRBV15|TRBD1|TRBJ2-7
TGTGCCACCAGCCCCAGGGGGCAGGGCGAGCAGTACTTC
CATSPRGQGEQYF
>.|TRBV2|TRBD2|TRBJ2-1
TGTGCCAGCAGTGAAGGGGTTTGGAGCGAGACTAGCGGTGACAATGAGCAGTTCTTC
CASSEGVWSETSGDNEQFF
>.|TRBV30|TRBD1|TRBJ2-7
TGTGCCTGGAGACTTGACAGGGTGCAGTACTTC
CAWRLDRVQYF
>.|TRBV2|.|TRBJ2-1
TGTGCCAGCAGTCGGGACACCCAGGGCGAGTTCTTC
CASSRDTQGEFF
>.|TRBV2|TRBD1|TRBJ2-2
TGTGCCAGCAGGGTTGACAGGGGAAGGACCGGGGAGCTGTTTTTT
CASRVDRGRTGELFF
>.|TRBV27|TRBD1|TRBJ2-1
TGTGCCAGCATCCACCCAGGGACAGGGGGCTCAGTTGAGCAGTTCTTC
CASIHPGTGGSVEQFF
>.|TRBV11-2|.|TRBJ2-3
TGTGCCAGCAGCTTAGGGTTTAGAGCGACTAGCACAGATACGCAGTATTTT
CASSLGFRATSTDTQYF
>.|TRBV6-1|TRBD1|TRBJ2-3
TGTGCCAGCAGTGAAGCAAGACAGGGTAGCAGTAGGGATACGCAGTATTTT
CASSEARQGSSRDTQYF
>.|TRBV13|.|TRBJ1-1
TGTGCCAGCAGCTTAAATCAGGGTCGAGTGGCTTTCTTT
CASSLNQGRVAFF
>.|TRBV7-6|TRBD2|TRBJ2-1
TGTGCCAGCAGCAAGCGGACTAGCGGGATGCCCGACAATGAGCAGTTCTTC
CASSKRTSGMPDNEQFF
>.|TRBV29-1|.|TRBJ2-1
TGCAGCGTACAGGGAAGCTCCTACAATGAGCAGTTCTTC
CSVQGSSYNEQFF
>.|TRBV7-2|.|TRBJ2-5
TGTGCCAGCAGCTTTACAGGGTTGGAGACCCAGTACTTC
CASSFTGLETQYF
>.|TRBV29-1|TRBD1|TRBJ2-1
TGCAGCGGGATGGATGCGGGACAGGGGGTTTACAATGAGCAGTTCTTC
CSGMDAGQGVYNEQFF
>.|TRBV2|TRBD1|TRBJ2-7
TGTGCCAGCAGTGCGACAGGGCGCGAGCAGTACTTC
CASSATGREQYF
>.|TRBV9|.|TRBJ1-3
TGTGCCAGCAGCGTAGAAGGGGCGGTCGGAAACACCATATATTTT
CASSVEGAVGNTIYF
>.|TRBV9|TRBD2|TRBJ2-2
TGTGCCAGCAGCGTAGAGTTAGGACTAGCGGAAAAGATACACACCGGGGAGCTGTTTTTT
CASSVELGLAEKIHTGELFF
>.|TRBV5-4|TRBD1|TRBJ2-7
TGTGCCAGCAGCTTTCCGGGACAGGGCTACGAGCAGTACTTC
CASSFPGQGYEQYF
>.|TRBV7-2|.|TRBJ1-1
TGTGCCAGCAGCTTATATGGCGGGTACACTGAAGCTTTCTTT
CASSLYGGYTEAFF
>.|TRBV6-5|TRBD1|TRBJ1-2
TGTGCCAGCAGGCGCAGGGGGTTAACGGGCTACACCTTC
CASRRRGLTGYTF
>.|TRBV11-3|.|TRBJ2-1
TGTGCCAGCAGCACCGACAGCTTTTACAATGAGCAGTTCTTC
CASSTDSFYNEQFF
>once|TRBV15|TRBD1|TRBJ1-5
TGTGCCACCAGCAGAGAGCTGGGACAGATTAATAGCAATCAGCCCCAGCATTTT
CATSRELGQINSNQPQHF
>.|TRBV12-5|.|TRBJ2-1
TGTGCTAGTGGTTTTGGGGGCTCGGGGTTAAATGAGCAGTTCTTC
CASGFGGSGLNEQFF